This T cell receptor beta chain comes out of a study of cytomegalovirus exposure and HLA in healthy donors. 13 Jbeta primers and 60 Vbeta primers were used for the PCR. Data came from immunoSEQ multiplex PCR; TCRdb stores just in-frame clones and leaves some out. This sample yields 150,000 to 200,000 clones, of which about two thirds are seen a single time; roughly 4.4% belongs to the top ten. The length of the CDR3 is 17 residues. The V gene end was trimmed by 0 bases and the J gene end by 0 bases; junction bases not matched to a gene: 9. Germline-derived CDR1 and CDR2 are GTSNPN and SVGIG (reference sequence).

The TCR originated in a woman aged 18-29 years in good health and CMV-seropositive. Sequenced input: PBMCs. The J gene is TRBJ2-3, the V gene TRBV30; 7 nucleotides agree with TRBD2. CDR3: CAWSVGGVWASTDTQYF. The CDR3 DNA is TGTGCCTGGAGTGTGGGGGGGGTATGGGCTAGCACAGATACGCAGTATTTT.